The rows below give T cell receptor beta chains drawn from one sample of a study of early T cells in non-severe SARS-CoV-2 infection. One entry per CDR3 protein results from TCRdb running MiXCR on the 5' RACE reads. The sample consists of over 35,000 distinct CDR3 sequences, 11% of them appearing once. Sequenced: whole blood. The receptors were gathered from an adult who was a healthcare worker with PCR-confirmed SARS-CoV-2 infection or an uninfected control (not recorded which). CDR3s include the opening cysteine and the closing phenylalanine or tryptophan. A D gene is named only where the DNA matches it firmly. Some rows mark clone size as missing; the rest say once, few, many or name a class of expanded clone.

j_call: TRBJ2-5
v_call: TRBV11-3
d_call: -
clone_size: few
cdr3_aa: CASNDGGGETQYF
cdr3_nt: TGTGCCAGCAACGACGGCGGAGGAGAGACCCAGTACTTC

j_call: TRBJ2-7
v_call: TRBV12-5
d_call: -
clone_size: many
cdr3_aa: CASGPTGPGARHEQYF
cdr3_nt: TGTGCTAGTGGGCCTACAGGGCCGGGGGCACGGCACGAGCAGTACTTC

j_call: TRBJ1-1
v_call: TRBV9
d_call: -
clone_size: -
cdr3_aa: CASSTGHTEAFF
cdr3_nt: TGTGCCAGCAGCACAGGGCACACTGAAGCTTTCTTT

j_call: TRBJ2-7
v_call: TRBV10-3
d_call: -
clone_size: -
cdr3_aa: CAISEEHRVGQYF
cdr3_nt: TGTGCCATCAGTGAGGAGCACAGGGTGGGGCAGTACTTC

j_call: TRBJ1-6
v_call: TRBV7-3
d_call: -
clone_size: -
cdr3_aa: CASSLMPTDSPLHF
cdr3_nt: TGTGCCAGCAGCTTGATGCCTACTGATTCACCCCTCCACTTT

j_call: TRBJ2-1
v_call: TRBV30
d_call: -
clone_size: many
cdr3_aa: CAWRDPGTRGRGEQFF
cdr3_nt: TGTGCCTGGAGGGACCCCGGGACTAGGGGGCGGGGTGAGCAGTTCTTC

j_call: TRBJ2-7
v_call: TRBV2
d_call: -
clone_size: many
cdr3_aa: CASSRPDRTYEQYF
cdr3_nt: TGTGCCAGCAGTCGACCAGACAGAACCTACGAGCAGTACTTC

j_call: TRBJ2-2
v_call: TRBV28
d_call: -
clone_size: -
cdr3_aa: CAMSTGTIGELFF
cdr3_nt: TGTGCCATGTCCACAGGGACCATCGGGGAGCTGTTTTTT

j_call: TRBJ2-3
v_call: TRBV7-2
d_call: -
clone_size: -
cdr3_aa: CVVPKGYTQYF
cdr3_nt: TGTGTCGTCCCGAAGGGGTATACGCAGTATTTT

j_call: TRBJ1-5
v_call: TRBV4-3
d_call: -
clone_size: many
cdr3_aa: CASSQNTGPHQPQHF
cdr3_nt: TGCGCCAGCAGCCAAAATACAGGGCCCCATCAGCCCCAGCATTTT

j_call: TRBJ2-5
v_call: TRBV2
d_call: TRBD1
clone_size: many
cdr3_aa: CASSQQGVQETQYF
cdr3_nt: TGTGCCAGCAGTCAACAGGGGGTTCAAGAGACCCAGTACTTC

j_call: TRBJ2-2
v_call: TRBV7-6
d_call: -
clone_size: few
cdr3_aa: CASSFQLRSNTGELFF
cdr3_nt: TGTGCCAGCAGCTTTCAGCTTCGAAGTAACACCGGGGAGCTGTTTTTT

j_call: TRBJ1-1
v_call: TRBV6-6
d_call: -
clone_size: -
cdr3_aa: CASKLAYEAFF
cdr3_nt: TGTGCCAGCAAATTGGCATATGAAGCTTTCTTT

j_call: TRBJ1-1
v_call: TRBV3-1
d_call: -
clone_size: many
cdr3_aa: CASSQGSTNTEAFF
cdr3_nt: TGTGCCAGCAGCCAGGGGAGTACGAACACTGAAGCTTTCTTT

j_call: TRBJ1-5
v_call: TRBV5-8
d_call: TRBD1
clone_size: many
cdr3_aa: CASSLRTGDGQPQHF
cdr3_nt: TGTGCCAGCAGCTTGCGGACAGGGGATGGACAGCCCCAGCATTTT

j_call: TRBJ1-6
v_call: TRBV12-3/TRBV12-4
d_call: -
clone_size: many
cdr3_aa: CASSLREDSPLHF
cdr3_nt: TGTGCCAGCAGTTTACGGGAGGATTCACCCCTCCACTTT

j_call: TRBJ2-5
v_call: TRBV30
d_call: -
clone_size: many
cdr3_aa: CASTASQETQYF
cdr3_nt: TGTGCCTCGACAGCGAGCCAAGAGACCCAGTACTTC

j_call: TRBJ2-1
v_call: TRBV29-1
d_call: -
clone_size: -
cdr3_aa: CSVELSGTPSNEQFF
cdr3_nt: TGCAGCGTTGAACTCTCCGGGACACCTTCCAATGAGCAGTTCTTC

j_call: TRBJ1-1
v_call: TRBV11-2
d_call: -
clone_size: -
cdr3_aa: CASSLATEDTEAFF
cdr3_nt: TGTGCCAGCAGCTTAGCGACAGAGGACACTGAAGCTTTCTTT

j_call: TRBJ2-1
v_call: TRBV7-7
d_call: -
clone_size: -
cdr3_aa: CASSLVGRWGFDNEQFF
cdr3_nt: TGTGCCAGCAGCTTAGTGGGACGATGGGGGTTCGACAATGAGCAGTTCTTC

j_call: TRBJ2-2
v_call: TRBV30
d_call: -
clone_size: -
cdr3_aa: CALGGDSNTGELFF
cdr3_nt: TGTGCCTTGGGAGGGGACAGCAACACCGGGGAGCTGTTTTTT

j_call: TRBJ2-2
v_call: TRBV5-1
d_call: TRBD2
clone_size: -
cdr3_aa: CASSLDAGVNTGELFF
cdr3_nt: TGCGCCAGCAGCTTGGACGCGGGGGTAAACACCGGGGAGCTGTTTTTT

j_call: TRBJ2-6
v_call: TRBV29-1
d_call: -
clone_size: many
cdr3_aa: CSVGLGANVLTF
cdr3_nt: TGCAGCGTAGGATTGGGAGCCAACGTCCTGACTTTC

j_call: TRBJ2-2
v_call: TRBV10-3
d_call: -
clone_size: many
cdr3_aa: CAISESRDYTGELFF
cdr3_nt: TGTGCCATCAGTGAGTCGAGGGACTACACCGGGGAGCTGTTTTTT

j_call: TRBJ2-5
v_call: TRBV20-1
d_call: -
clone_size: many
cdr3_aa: CSARGTQETQYF
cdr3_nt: TGCAGTGCTCGCGGAACCCAAGAGACCCAGTACTTC

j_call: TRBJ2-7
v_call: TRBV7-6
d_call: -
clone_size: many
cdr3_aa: CASSLTASSEQYF
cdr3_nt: TGTGCCAGCAGCTTAACAGCCTCTAGCGAGCAGTACTTC

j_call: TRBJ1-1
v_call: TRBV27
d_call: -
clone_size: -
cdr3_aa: CASSRAGLYTEAFF
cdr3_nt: TGTGCCAGCAGCCGGGCAGGGCTATACACTGAAGCTTTCTTT

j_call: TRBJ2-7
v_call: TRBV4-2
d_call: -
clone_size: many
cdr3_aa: CASSQESGRGGLEEQYF
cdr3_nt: TGTGCCAGCAGCCAAGAAAGTGGGCGGGGCGGACTTGAGGAGCAGTACTTC

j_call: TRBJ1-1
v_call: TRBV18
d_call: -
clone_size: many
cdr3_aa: CASSPRTGGTEAFF
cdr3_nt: TGTGCCAGCTCACCCAGAACGGGAGGAACTGAAGCTTTCTTT

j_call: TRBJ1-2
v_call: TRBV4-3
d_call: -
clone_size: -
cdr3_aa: CASSQDAGNYGYTF
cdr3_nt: TGCGCCAGCAGCCAAGATGCCGGGAACTATGGCTACACCTTC

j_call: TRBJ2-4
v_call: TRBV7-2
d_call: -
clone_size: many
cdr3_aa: CASSLWGTENIQYF
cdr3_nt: TGTGCCAGCAGCTTGTGGGGGACGGAGAACATTCAGTACTTC

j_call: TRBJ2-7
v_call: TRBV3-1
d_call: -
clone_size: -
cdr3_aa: CASSPPGGSYEQYF
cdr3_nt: TGTGCCAGCAGCCCACCCGGTGGGTCCTACGAGCAGTACTTC

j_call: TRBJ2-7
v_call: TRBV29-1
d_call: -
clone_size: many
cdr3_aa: CSARTPGVYEQYF
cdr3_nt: TGCAGCGCACGGACGCCGGGCGTATACGAGCAGTACTTC

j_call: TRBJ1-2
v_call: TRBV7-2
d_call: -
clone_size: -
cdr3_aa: CASSLSFYTF
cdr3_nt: TGTGCCAGCAGCCTATCTTTCTACACCTTC

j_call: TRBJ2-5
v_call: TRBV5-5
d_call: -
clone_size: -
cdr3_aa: CASSFPDQETQYF
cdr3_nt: TGTGCCAGCAGCTTCCCAGATCAAGAGACCCAGTACTTC

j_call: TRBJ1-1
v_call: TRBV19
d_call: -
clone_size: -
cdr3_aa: CASQRQDEAFF
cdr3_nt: TGTGCCAGTCAGAGACAGGATGAAGCTTTCTTT

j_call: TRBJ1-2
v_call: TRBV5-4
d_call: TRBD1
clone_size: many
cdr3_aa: CASSSRQGAKSLGYTF
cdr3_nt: TGTGCCAGCAGCTCAAGACAGGGGGCGAAATCCCTTGGCTACACCTTC

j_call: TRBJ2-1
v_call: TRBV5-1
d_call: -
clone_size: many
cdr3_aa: CASSLSPFYNEQFF
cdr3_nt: TGCGCCAGCAGCTTGAGCCCTTTCTACAATGAGCAGTTCTTC

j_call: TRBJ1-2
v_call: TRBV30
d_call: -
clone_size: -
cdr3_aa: CAWSPLYGYTF
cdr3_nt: TGTGCCTGGAGTCCACTCTATGGCTACACCTTC

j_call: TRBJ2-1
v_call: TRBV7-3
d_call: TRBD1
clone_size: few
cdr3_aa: CASSPRTGGGEQFF
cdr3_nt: TGTGCCAGCAGCCCCAGGACAGGGGGCGGTGAGCAGTTCTTC

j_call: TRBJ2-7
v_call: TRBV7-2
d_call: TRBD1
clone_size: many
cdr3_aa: CASSRDSFYEQYF
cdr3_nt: TGTGCCAGCAGCCGGGACAGCTTCTACGAGCAGTACTTC

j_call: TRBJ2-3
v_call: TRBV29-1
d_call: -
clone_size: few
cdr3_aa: CSARARDTQYF
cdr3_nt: TGCAGTGCTCGCGCACGAGATACGCAGTATTTT

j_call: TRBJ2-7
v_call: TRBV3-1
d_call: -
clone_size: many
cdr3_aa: CASSQGDSSYEQYF
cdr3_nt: TGTGCCAGCAGCCAAGGAGACTCCTCCTACGAGCAGTACTTC

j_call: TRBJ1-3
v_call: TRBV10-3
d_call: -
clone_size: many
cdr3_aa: CATLGALSGNTIYF
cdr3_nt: TGTGCCACCCTGGGGGCTCTCTCTGGAAACACCATATATTTT

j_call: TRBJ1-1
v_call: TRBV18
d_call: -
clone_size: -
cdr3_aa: CASSPQSGGGTEAFF
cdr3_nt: TGTGCCAGCTCACCACAATCAGGCGGAGGGACTGAAGCTTTCTTT

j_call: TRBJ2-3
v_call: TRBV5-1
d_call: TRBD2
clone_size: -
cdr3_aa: CVSSLVPGGQSTQYF
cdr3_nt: TGCGTCAGCAGCTTGGTTCCGGGGGGGCAGTCTACGCAGTATTTT

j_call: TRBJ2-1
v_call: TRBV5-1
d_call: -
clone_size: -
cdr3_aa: CASSLVVYNEQFF
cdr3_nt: TGCGCCAGCAGCTTGGTGGTCTACAATGAGCAGTTCTTC

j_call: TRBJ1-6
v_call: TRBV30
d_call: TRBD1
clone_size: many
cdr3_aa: CAWKGDRNSPLHF
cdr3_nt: TGTGCCTGGAAAGGGGACAGGAATTCACCCCTCCACTTT

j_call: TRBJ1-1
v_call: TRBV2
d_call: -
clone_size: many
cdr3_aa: CASSFAGFSQAFF
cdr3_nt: TGTGCCAGCAGCTTTGCAGGGTTCTCCCAGGCTTTCTTT

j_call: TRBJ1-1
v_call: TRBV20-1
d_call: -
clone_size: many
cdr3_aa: CSARIRQGGRYTEAFF
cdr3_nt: TGCAGTGCTAGGATTCGGCAGGGAGGAAGGTACACTGAAGCTTTCTTT

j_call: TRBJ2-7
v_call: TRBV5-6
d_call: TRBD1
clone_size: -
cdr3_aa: CASTSRQGSYEQYF
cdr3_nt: TGTGCCAGCACCAGCAGACAGGGATCCTACGAGCAGTACTTC

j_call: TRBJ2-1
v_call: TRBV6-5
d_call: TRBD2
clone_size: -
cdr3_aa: CASSERLAGIGEQFF
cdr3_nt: TGTGCCAGCAGTGAACGACTAGCTGGGATCGGGGAGCAGTTCTTC

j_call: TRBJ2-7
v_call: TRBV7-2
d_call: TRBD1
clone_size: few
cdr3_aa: CASSLWRTGSEQYF
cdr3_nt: TGTGCCAGCAGCTTATGGAGGACAGGCAGCGAGCAGTACTTC

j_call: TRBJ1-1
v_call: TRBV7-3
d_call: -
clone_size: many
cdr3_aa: CASSLNLGRPQNTEAFF
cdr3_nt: TGTGCCAGCAGCTTGAATTTAGGCAGACCCCAGAACACTGAAGCTTTCTTT